One sample yielded the 25 T cell receptor beta chains listed below, sequenced in a study of T cell repertoires in cytomegalovirus infection. TCRdb itself ran the reads through MiXCR, one entry per CDR3 protein. The table shows about 270,000 distinct CDR3 sequences, with around 20% occurring only once. These receptors' antigens are unknown. The source was cultured PBMCs, collected from culture after CMV antigen stimulation. These receptors all come from a human donor in good health (CMV status not recorded). Some clones in this sample may be carry-over from other donors' samples.

To note about this clonotype: A much larger clone differs by one base, so this may be a read error. The rearrangement links TRBV6-5 to TRBJ1-5, with unresolved D. CDR1 and CDR2 from the germline V gene are MNHEY and SVGAGI. V was pared by 8 bases and J by 0 bases, with 11 bases between. This CDR3 has 14 residues. The DNA of the CDR3 is TGTGCCAGCCAGAGAGGTTATAGCAATCAGCCCCAGCATTTT. This encodes CASQRGYSNQPQHF.

The chain recombines TRBV28 with TRBJ2-7, with a tentative D call TRBD1 (6 bases). Germline V CDR1 and CDR2: MDHEN, SYDVKM. The germline V and J ends were trimmed by 5 bases and 0 bases, with 20 bases remaining between them. The CDR3 has 17 residues. The CDR3 spells CASSPMSGTRSSYEQYF. The DNA for the CDR3 is TGTGCCAGCAGTCCCATGTCCGGGACAAGGAGCTCCTACGAGCAGTACTTC.

The chain is built from TRBV27 and TRBJ2-1; 7 bases are a match to TRBD2. V lost 8 bases to trimming and J lost 9 bases; unmatched junction nucleotides: 10. Germline V lookup: CDR1 MNHEY, CDR2 SMNVEV (reference sequence). The CDR3 loop spans 13 amino acids. CDR3 sequence (DNA): TGTGCCAGCGCAGTATTATGGGAGGGTGAGCAGTTCTTC. Protein: CASAVLWEGEQFF.

The CDR3 bases are TGTGCCAGCAGTAGACGGACTAGCGGGAGCCTATCCTACAATGAGCAGTTCTTC. Its translation is CASSRRTSGSLSYNEQFF. The chain is built from TRBV6-5 and TRBJ2-1, with 13 positions matching TRBD2. The CDR3 extends over 18 amino acids. The V gene's germline CDR1 is MNHEY and CDR2 SVGAGI. J lost 1 base, V lost 5 bases, and 8 bases had no gene match.

The chain employs TRBV19 and TRBJ2-1; D possibly uses TRBD1 or TRBD2 (5 bases each). Trimming removed 11 bases at V and 7 bases at J, with 33 bases between. This CDR3 is 18 amino acids long. In germline, CDR1 is LNHDA, CDR2 SQIVND (reference sequence). CDR3 sequence reads: CAGYWDRPYRSWFNEQFF. The CDR3 nucleotides are TGTGCCGGTTATTGGGACCGGCCTTATCGATCTTGGTTTAATGAGCAGTTCTTC.

This chain uses TRBV29-1 with TRBJ2-7, with D tentatively TRBD2 (6 bases). The germline gives CDR1 SQVTM, CDR2 ANQGSEA. The CDR3 loop spans 14 amino acids. V dropped 4 bases and J dropped 4 bases, with 17 bases sitting between them. CDR3 nucleotide sequence: TGCAGCGTTGGGGGGAGGCCCGGGTCTTACGAGCAGTACTTC. This encodes CSVGGRPGSYEQYF.

The sample holds a few counts of this clonotype. The rearrangement joins TRBV4-3 to TRBJ2-1; no clear D gene. This CDR3 comprises 11 residues. Trimming shortened V by 4 bases and J by 8 bases, and 6 bases separated the two germline ends. The germline gives CDR1 LGHNA, CDR2 YSLEER. The DNA of the CDR3 is TGCGCCAGCAGCCGGTCAGATGAGCAGTTCTTC. Protein: CASSRSDEQFF.

This clonotype was observed at least ten times. J is TRBJ1-1 and V is TRBV7-2; D is ambiguous. This CDR3 comprises 13 residues. Between the trimmed V and J ends, which lost 1 base and 10 bases, there was a span of 13 bases. Germline V gene lookup returns CDR1 SGHTA and CDR2 FQGNSA. CDR3 nucleotide sequence: TGTGCCAGCAGCTTAGAGCTTTCAGGAGTAGCTTTCTTT. It codes for CASSLELSGVAFF.

The V call is TRBV4-1, the J call TRBJ2-2; D is unresolved. Germline V CDR1 and CDR2: MGHRA, YSYEKL. The V and J ends lost 0 bases and 1 base respectively, with 15 bases between them. The CDR3 runs 18 residues. The CDR3 sequence: CASSQEDSRHRNTGELFF. The CDR3 coding sequence is TGCGCCAGCAGCCAAGAGGATAGCCGGCACCGGAACACCGGGGAGCTGTTTTTT.

In this sample, this clonotype turned up a few times. The chain is built from TRBV6-6 and TRBJ2-7; no clear D gene. Germline CDR1 is MNHNY and CDR2 is SVGAGI (reference sequence). The germline V and J ends were trimmed by 5 bases and 3 bases, with 8 bases remaining between them. The CDR3 runs 12 residues. The CDR3 coding sequence is TGTGCCAGCAGTCCGGCGGACTACGAGCAGTACTTC. This encodes CASSPADYEQYF.

The sample holds one count of this clonotype. The genes are TRBV3-1 and TRBJ1-2; TRBD1 aligns across 7 bases. With 6 bases clipped from V and 4 bases from J, the junction kept 5 bases outside the gene matches. Germline V gene lookup returns CDR1 LGHDT and CDR2 YNNKEL (reference sequence). The CDR3 is 13 residues long. In DNA, the CDR3 is TGTGCCAGCAGAGGGGGCGCAAGCTATGGCTACACCTTC. This codes for CASRGGASYGYTF.

At least ten counts were recorded for this clonotype. V and J are TRBV12-3 or TRBV12-4 and TRBJ2-1; maybe TRBD2 (6 bases). Trimming removed 6 bases at V and 8 bases at J, with 20 bases between. The CDR3 runs 15 residues. CDR3 nucleotides: TGTGCCAGCAGGCTGGGTCGTTCGGGACTCGATGAGCAGTTCTTC. It codes for CASRLGRSGLDEQFF.

The CDR3 nucleotides read TGTGCCAGCAGCTTAAGTGGGAGTAGCGCGGGCGGCTACGAGCAGTACTTC. This encodes CASSLSGSSAGGYEQYF. The chain links TRBV7-9 to TRBJ2-7; a weak D match, TRBD2 (5 bases). The germline gives CDR1 SEHNR, CDR2 FQNEAQ (reference sequence). The CDR3 loop spans 17 amino acids. Trimming took 2 bases from V and 3 from J, leaving 20 bases between them.

The V and J genes are TRBV30 and TRBJ1-2, with D unresolved. Germline CDR1 is GTSNPN and CDR2 is SVGIG (reference sequence). This CDR3 is built from 11 residues. Trimming removed 0 bases at V and 4 bases at J, with 3 bases between. CDR3 nucleotide sequence: TGTGCCTGGAGTGTACCCTATGGCTACACCTTC. Protein: CAWSVPYGYTF.

V and J are TRBV10-3 and TRBJ2-7; no definite D call. Looked up from germline, CDR1 is ENHRY and CDR2 is SYGVKD. The CDR3 has 13 residues. V dropped 2 bases and J dropped 0 bases, with 5 bases sitting between them. The CDR3 region is CAISEILSYEQYF. CDR3 bases: TGTGCCATCAGTGAGATCCTCTCCTACGAGCAGTACTTC.

This clonotype was counted only a few times. The chain combines TRBV7-9 with TRBJ2-1; possible D gene TRBD2, 6 bases. Germline V gives CDR1 SEHNR, CDR2 FQNEAQ (reference sequence). CDR3 length: 15 residues. Trimming took 0 bases from V and 7 from J, leaving 13 bases between them. The CDR3 coding sequence is TGTGCCAGCAGCTTAGCGCCGGGAGTAGAAAATGAGCAGTTCTTC. It is translated as CASSLAPGVENEQFF.

The J gene is TRBJ2-7, the V gene TRBV6-2 or TRBV6-3, with TRBD2 matching over 9 bases. The germline V gene encodes CDR1 MNHEY and CDR2 SVGEGT. The CDR3 has 15 residues. V shed 6 bases and J 1 base; nucleotides not matched to a gene: 7. The CDR3 protein is CASRQTSGYSYEQYF. The CDR3 DNA reads as TGTGCCAGCAGACAGACTAGCGGCTATTCCTACGAGCAGTACTTC.

The chain employs TRBV12-3 or TRBV12-4 and TRBJ1-5; D gene unclear. The CDR3 totals 14 residues. The germline V and J ends were trimmed by 6 bases and 5 bases, with 14 bases remaining between them. In DNA, the CDR3 is TGTGCCAGCAGCCCCGGGGTGTCTTATCAGCCCCAGCATTTT. It specifies CASSPGVSYQPQHF.

In this sample, this clonotype turned up a few times. The CDR3 loop is CASSITRQGSGQPQHF. The CDR3 DNA is TGTGCCAGCAGTATAACCCGACAGGGTTCGGGTCAGCCCCAGCATTTT. The rearrangement links TRBV12-3 or TRBV12-4 to TRBJ1-5; 7 positions match TRBD1. This CDR3 comprises 16 residues. The trim removed 5 bases at V and 6 bases at J, leaving 13 bases unmatched.

The rearrangement uses TRBV19 and TRBJ2-1; a weak D match, TRBD2 (5 bases). Germline V CDR1 and CDR2: LNHDA, SQIVND (reference sequence). Trimming stripped 7 bases from V and 2 bases from J, with 9 bases between. This CDR3 is built from 13 residues. The DNA for the CDR3 is TGTGCCAGTACCCCGGGGACCTACAATGAGCAGTTCTTC. Its translation: CASTPGTYNEQFF. The full variable domain, its missing parts supplied by reference TRBV19 and TRBJ2-1, is DGGITQSPKYLFRKEGQNVTLSCEQNLNHDAMYWYRQDPGQGLRLIYYSQIVNDFQKGDIAEGYSVSREKKESFPLTVTSAQKNPTAFYLCASTPGTYNEQFFGPGTRLTVL.

This clonotype was counted between two and nine times. The V and J genes are TRBV6-1 and TRBJ2-2; 7 bases agree with TRBD1. The CDR3 is 13 amino acids. Germline V gene data show CDR1 as MNHNS and CDR2 as SASEGT. Trimming removed 6 bases from V and 6 bases from J; junction bases left unmatched: 4. The DNA for the CDR3 is TGTGCCAGCAGGCTCGGGACAGCCGGGGAGCTGTTTTTT. Residues: CASRLGTAGELFF.

This clonotype has a handful of counts. This chain links TRBV20-1 with TRBJ2-1; 11 bases line up with TRBD2. The CDR3 is 13 residues long. V trimming: 8 bases; J trimming: 3 bases; junction bases outside the gene matches: 3. CDR1 DFQATT and CDR2 SNEGSKA come from the germline V gene (reference sequence). The CDR3 reads CSSTSGVYNEQFF. The CDR3 coding sequence is TGCAGTTCGACTAGCGGGGTCTACAATGAGCAGTTCTTC.

The table lists this clonotype with a few counts. The chain couples TRBV9 to TRBJ2-7; D remains ambiguous. Trimming shortened V by 0 bases and J by 6 bases, and 10 bases separated the two germline ends. This CDR3 region has 13 residues. Germline CDR1 reads SGDLS; CDR2 reads YYNGEE. The CDR3 DNA is TGTGCCAGCAGCGTAGGGGTCGAACGCGAGCAGTACTTC. Its protein product is CASSVGVEREQYF.

The chain carries TRBV4-3 and TRBJ1-3; D unclear. Germline V gives CDR1 LGHNA, CDR2 YSLEER. The ends were cut back, 0 bases at V and 0 bases at J, with 9 bases in the middle. This CDR3 region has 16 residues. CDR3 bases: TGCGCCAGCAGCCAAGATCCCCGGAGCTCTGGAAACACCATATATTTT. The encoded protein is CASSQDPRSSGNTIYF.

The genes are TRBV11-2 and TRBJ2-1; D gene uncertain. The V end lost 0 bases, the J end lost 1 base, and 7 bases lay between the germline ends. CDR1 is SGHAT, CDR2 FQNNGV, per germline. This CDR3 is 15 amino acids long. The CDR3 nucleotides are TGTGCCAGCAGCTTAGAACGGCGATCCTACAATGAGCAGTTCTTC. Residues: CASSLERRSYNEQFF. Variable domain in full (rest from reference TRBV11-2 and TRBJ2-1): EAGVAQSPRYKIIEKRQSVAFWCNPISGHATLYWYQQILGQGPKLLIQFQNNGVVDDSQLPKDRFSAERLKGVDSTLKIQPAKLEDSAVYLCASSLERRSYNEQFFGPGTRLTVL.